This TCR beta chain is drawn from a study of control samples from healthy donors and cancer patients. V gave up 4 bases and J gave up 4 bases, with 16 bases separating them. Looked up from germline, CDR1 is LGHNA and CDR2 is YSLEER. This CDR3 spans 15 amino acids. This table comes from immunoSEQ multiplex PCR, and its TCRdb copy is limited to in-frame clones, with some not included. The data show 60,000 to 70,000 clones, around 85% seen once. The sequencing input was blood. The V and J genes are TRBV4-3 and TRBJ1-2; D is unclear. The sequence derives from a man aged 35-49 years in good health. In nucleotides, the CDR3 is TGCGCCAGCAGCCCAGACGGGCGTCCCCCCTATGGCTACACCTTC. Translating gives CASSPDGRPPYGYTF.